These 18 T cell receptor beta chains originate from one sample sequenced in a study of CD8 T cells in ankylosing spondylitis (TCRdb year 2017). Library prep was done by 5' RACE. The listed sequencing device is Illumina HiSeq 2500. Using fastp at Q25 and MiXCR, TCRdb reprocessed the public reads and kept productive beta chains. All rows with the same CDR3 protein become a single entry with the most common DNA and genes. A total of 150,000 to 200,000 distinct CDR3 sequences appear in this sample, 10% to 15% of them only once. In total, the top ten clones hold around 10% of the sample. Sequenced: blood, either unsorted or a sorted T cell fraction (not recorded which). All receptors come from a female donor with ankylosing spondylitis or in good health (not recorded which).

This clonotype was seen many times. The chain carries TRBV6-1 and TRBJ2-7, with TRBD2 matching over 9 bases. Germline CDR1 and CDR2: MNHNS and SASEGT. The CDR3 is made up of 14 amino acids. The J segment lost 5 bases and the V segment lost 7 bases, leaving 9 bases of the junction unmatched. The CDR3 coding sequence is TGTGCCAGCACCGTGGGGGTAGCGGGAGACGAGCAGTACTTC. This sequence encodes CASTVGVAGDEQYF.

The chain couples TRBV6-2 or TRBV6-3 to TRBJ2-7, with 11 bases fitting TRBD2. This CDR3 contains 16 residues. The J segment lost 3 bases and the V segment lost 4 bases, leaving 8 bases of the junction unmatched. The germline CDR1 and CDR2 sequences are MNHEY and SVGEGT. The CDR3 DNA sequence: TGTGCCAGCAGTTGGTCGGGGACTAGCGGATTCTACGAGCAGTACTTC. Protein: CASSWSGTSGFYEQYF.

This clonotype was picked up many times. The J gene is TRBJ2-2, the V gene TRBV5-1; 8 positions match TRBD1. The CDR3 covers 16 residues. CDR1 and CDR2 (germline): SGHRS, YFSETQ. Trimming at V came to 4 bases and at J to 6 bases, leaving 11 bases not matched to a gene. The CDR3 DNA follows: TGCGCCAGCAGCCCCGGACAGGGTGGGTTGCCCGGGGAGCTGTTTTTT. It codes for CASSPGQGGLPGELFF.

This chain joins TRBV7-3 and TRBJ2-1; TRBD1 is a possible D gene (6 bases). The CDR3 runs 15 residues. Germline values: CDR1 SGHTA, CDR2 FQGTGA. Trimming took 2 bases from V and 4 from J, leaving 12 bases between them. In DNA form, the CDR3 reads TGTGCCAGCAGCTTACTGGGGGCAGGGTACAATGAGCAGTTCTTC. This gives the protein CASSLLGAGYNEQFF.

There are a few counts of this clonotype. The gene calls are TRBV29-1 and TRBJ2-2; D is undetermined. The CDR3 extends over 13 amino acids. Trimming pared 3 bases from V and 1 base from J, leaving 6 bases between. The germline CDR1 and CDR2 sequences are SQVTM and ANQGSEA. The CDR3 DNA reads TGCAGCGTTGACTCAGGGAACACCGGGGAGCTGTTTTTT. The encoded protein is CSVDSGNTGELFF.

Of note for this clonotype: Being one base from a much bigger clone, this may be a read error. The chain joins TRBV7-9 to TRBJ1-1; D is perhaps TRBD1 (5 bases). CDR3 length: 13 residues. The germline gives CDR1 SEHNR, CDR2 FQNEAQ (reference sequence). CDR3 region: CSSSPTVNTEAFF. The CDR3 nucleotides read TGTTCCAGCAGCCCGACAGTGAACACTGAAGCTTTCTTT.

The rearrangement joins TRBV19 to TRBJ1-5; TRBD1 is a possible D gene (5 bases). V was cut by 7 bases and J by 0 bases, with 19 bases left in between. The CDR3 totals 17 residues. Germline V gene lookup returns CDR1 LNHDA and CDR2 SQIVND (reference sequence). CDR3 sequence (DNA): TGTGCCAGTACCCCCTGGGGAGGGGACGATAGCAATCAGCCCCAGCATTTT. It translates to CASTPWGGDDSNQPQHF.

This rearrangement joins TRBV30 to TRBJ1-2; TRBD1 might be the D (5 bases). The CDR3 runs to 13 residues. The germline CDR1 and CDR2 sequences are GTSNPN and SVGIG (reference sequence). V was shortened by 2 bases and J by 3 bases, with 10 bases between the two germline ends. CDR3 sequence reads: CAWSRGRDYGYTF. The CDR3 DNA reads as TGTGCCTGGAGTCGTGGCAGGGACTATGGCTACACCTTC. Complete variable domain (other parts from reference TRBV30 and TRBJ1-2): SQTIHQWPATLVQPVGSPLSLECTVEGTSNPNLYWYRQAAGRGLQLLFYSVGIGQISSEVPQNLSASRPQDRQFILSSKKLLLSDSGFYLCAWSRGRDYGYTFGSGTRLTVV.

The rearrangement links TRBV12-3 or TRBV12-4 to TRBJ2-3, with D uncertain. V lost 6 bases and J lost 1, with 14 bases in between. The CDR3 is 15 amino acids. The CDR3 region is CASSTTLEGTDTQYF. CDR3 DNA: TGTGCCAGCAGCACCACCTTAGAGGGCACAGATACGCAGTATTTT.

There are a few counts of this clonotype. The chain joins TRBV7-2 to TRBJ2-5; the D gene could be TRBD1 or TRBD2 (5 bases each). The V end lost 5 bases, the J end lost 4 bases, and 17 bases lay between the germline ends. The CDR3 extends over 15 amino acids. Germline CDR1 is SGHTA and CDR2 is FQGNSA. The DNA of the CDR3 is TGTGCCAGCAGCATCCGGGACGGTCTCGGAGAGACCCAGTACTTC. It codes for CASSIRDGLGETQYF.

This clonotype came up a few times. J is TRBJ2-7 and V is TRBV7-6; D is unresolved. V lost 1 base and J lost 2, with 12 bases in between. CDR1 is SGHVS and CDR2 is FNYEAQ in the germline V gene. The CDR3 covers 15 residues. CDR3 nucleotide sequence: TGTGCCAGCAGCTTAGATCGAGACATACCCTACGAGCAGTACTTC. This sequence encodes CASSLDRDIPYEQYF.

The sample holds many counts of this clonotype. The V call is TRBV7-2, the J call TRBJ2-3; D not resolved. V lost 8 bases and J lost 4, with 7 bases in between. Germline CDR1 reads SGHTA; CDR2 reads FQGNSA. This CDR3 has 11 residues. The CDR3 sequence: CASEESDTQYF. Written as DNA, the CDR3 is TGTGCCAGCGAGGAATCAGATACGCAGTATTTT.

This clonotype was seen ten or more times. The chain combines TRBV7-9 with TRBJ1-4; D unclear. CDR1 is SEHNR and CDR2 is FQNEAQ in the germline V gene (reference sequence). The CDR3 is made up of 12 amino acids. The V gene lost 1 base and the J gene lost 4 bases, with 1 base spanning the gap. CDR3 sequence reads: CASSLDNEKLFF. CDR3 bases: TGTGCCAGCAGCTTAGATAATGAAAAACTGTTTTTT.

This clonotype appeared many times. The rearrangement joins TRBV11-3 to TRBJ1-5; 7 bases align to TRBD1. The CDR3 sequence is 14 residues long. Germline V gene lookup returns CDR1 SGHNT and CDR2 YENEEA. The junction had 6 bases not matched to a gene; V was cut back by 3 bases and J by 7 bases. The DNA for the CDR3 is TGTGCCAGCAGCTTCTTACAGGGGCGGCAGCCCCAGCATTTT. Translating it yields CASSFLQGRQPQHF.

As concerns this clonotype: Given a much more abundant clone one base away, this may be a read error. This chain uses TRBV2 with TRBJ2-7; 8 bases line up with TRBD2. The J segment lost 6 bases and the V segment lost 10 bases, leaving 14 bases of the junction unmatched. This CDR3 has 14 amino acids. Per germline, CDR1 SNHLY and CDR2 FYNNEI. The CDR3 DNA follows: TGTGCCACCATGGCCGGGGGGGCCCAATCCGAGCAGTACTTC. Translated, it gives CATMAGGAQSEQYF.

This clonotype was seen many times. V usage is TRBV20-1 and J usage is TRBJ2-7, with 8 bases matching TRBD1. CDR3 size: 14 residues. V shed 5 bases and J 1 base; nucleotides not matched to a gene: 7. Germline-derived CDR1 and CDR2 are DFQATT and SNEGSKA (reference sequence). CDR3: CSAWSGGLSYEQYF. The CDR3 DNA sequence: TGCAGTGCTTGGTCAGGGGGCTTATCCTACGAGCAGTACTTC.

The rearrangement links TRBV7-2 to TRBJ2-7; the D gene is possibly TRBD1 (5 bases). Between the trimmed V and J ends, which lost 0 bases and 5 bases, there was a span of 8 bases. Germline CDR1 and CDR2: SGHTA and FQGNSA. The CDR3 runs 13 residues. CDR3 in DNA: TGTGCCAGCAGCTTAGCGAGCAGGGACGAGCAGTACTTC. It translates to CASSLASRDEQYF.

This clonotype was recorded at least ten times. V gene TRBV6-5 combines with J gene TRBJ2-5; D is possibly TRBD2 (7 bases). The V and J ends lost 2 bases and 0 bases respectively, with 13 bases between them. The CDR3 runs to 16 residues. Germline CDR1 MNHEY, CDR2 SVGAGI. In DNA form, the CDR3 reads TGTGCCAGCAGTTACGGGGTCGGGGGGCACCAAGAGACCCAGTACTTC. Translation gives CASSYGVGGHQETQYF.